Here is one T cell receptor beta chain with its context. The germline V gene encodes CDR1 SGHTA and CDR2 FQGNSA. The trim removed 3 bases at V and 4 bases at J, leaving 13 bases unmatched. CDR3 length: 18 amino acids. This specimen belongs to a study of blood T cell repertoires in COVID-19. Generated by immunoSEQ multiplex PCR, the TCRdb table keeps only in-frame clones and is missing some. The table has roughly 300,000 clones, approximately 91% seen once. Sample: PBMCs or T cells enriched from blood (not recorded which). The chain employs TRBV7-2 and TRBJ2-7, with 12 nucleotides matching TRBD2. The receptor was derived from a woman in her 40s with acute COVID-19. The CDR3 DNA reads TGTGCCAGCAGCTTTCGACTAGCGGGAGATGTCGAGTGGTACGAGCAGTACTTC. Protein product: CASSFRLAGDVEWYEQYF.